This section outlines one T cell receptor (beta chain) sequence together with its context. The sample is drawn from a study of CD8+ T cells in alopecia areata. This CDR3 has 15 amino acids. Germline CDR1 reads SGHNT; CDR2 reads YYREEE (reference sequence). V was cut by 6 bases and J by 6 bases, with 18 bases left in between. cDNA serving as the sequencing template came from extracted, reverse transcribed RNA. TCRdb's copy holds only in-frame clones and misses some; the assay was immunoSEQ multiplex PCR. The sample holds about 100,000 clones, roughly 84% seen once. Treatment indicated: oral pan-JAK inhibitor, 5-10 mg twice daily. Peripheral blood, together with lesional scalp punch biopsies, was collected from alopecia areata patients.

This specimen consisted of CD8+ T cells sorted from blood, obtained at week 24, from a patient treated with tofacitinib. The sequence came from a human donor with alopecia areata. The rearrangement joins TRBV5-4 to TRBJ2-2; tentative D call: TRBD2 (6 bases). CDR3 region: CASTSESSGAGELFF. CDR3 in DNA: TGTGCCAGCACCAGTGAGTCGTCGGGGGCCGGGGAGCTGTTTTTT. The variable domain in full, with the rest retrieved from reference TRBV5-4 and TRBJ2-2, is ETGVTQSPTHLIKTRGQQVTLRCSSQSGHNTVSWYQQALGQGPQFIFQYYREEENGRGNFPPRFSGLQFPNYSSELNVNALELDDSALYLCASTSESSGAGELFFGEGSRLTVL.